This T cell receptor beta chain originates from a study of metastatic and nonmetastatic thyroid tumors. Overall study: Across blood and tumor or nodule tissue, repertoires from malignant and benign thyroid patients were compared with one another.

This clone was seen more than once but under ten times. The target antigen is unknown. Original analysis: Variation in CDR3 across clinicopathological groups served as the basis for constructing a distant-metastasis classifier in papillary thyroid cancer. With MiXCR, TCRdb called clones anew from the PCR reads. It is TCRdb's table, rather than the study itself, that gives the V and J calls and clone size. Altogether approximately 15,000 clones are present, 23% being singletons, with the ten largest covering just under 7.5%. General observations from the study: It was reportedly found that TCR beta diversity was significantly higher in malignant thyroid tumors than in benign nodules, a difference seen in both blood and tumor samples.

Not a single patient had been given any form of treatment at any point before undergoing thyroid surgery. The clonotype originates from a female donor with papillary thyroid cancer or a benign thyroid nodule (not recorded which). Some clones in this sample may be carry-over from other donors' samples. Sequenced material: adjacent normal tissue.

CDR3 bases: TGTGCCAGCAGTTGCCGTTCTAGCATTCTCTCCTACGATCATTACTTC. The encoded protein is CASSCRSSILSYDHYF. The chain has TRBV6-2 or TRBV6-3 and TRBJ2-7, with TRBD2 as a possible D gene (5 bases). Looked up from germline, CDR1 is MNHEY and CDR2 is SVGEGT. V shed 4 bases and J shed 13 bases, with 29 bases lying between them. This CDR3 contains 16 residues.